The 9 T cell receptor beta chains listed next were all sequenced from one sample in a study of blood T cell repertoires in COVID-19. The protocol was immunoSEQ multiplex PCR, while the TCRdb copy is restricted to in-frame clones and leaves out a portion. This table has approximately 300,000 clones, over 75% appearing once. Material for sequencing was peripheral blood. These receptor sequences come from a woman aged 30 to 39 with COVID-19, enrolled during active disease.

The chain couples TRBV11-3 to TRBJ2-3; TRBD1 matches at 7 bases. With V trimmed by 4 bases and J by 2 bases, 6 bases remained unmatched. Germline lookup yields CDR1 SGHNT and CDR2 YENEEA. The CDR3 has 15 amino acids. In DNA, the CDR3 is TGTGCCAGCAGCTCCCGGACAGGAAACACAGATACGCAGTATTTT. It encodes CASSSRTGNTDTQYF.

V gene TRBV27 combines with J gene TRBJ2-5; possible D gene TRBD1, 6 bases. CDR3 length: 14 amino acids. With 5 bases removed from V and 5 bases from J, the gap between germline ends came to 15 bases. Germline V lookup: CDR1 MNHEY, CDR2 SMNVEV (reference sequence). The CDR3 nucleotides are TGTGCCAGCAGTAGGGGGTCCTCCGTTGAGACCCAGTACTTC. This encodes CASSRGSSVETQYF.

As for this clone: One end of the junction is discordant with germline, which a read error may explain. The chain couples TRBV19 to TRBJ1-2, with 10 bases that match TRBD1. The CDR3 has 15 residues. Germline V CDR1 and CDR2: LNHDA, SQIVND (reference sequence). The CDR3 here is CASSLDRGRTYGYTF. Here the CDR3 DNA reads TGTGCCAGTAGTTTAGACAGGGGGCGGACCTATGGCTACACCTTC.

The CDR3 DNA follows: TGTGCCAGTAGTTTATCTAGCGGGGGATACGAGCAGTACTTC. Encoded protein: CASSLSSGGYEQYF. V gene TRBV19 combines with J gene TRBJ2-7; 10 bases line up with TRBD2. V dropped 5 bases and J dropped 4; count of bases not matched to a gene: 5. Germline loops: CDR1 LNHDA, CDR2 SQIVND (reference sequence). The CDR3 is made up of 14 amino acids.

The rearrangement joins TRBV9 to TRBJ2-1; 8 nucleotides line up with TRBD2. After removal of 4 bases from V and 4 bases from J, the junction contained 13 bases not matched to a gene. Germline V gives CDR1 SGDLS, CDR2 YYNGEE. The CDR3 has 17 amino acids. The CDR3 nucleotides are TGTGCCAGCAGCCCCTCGACTGGGCTAGCGGGTTACAATGAGCAGTTCTTC. Translating it yields CASSPSTGLAGYNEQFF. Using reference TRBV9 and TRBJ2-1 for the parts outside the CDR3, the full variable domain is DSGVTQTPKHLITATGQRVTLRCSPRSGDLSVYWYQQSLDQGLQFLIQYYNGEERAKGNILERFSAQQFPDLHSELNLSSLELGDSALYFCASSPSTGLAGYNEQFFGPGTRLTVL.

The genes are TRBV4-1 and TRBJ2-7; 9 bases map to TRBD1. Germline values: CDR1 MGHRA, CDR2 YSYEKL. This CDR3 is built from 15 residues. Trimming took 0 bases from V and 1 from J; bases not matched to a gene: 1. The CDR3 reads CASSQEGQGSYEQYF. CDR3 nucleotides: TGCGCCAGCAGCCAAGAGGGACAGGGATCCTACGAGCAGTACTTC.

This sequence joins TRBV28 and TRBJ1-2; D is perhaps TRBD1 (6 bases). This CDR3 has 15 residues. The V gene lost 4 bases and the J gene lost 2 bases, with 14 bases spanning the gap. Germline V lookup: CDR1 MDHEN, CDR2 SYDVKM. Written as DNA, the CDR3 is TGTGCCAGCAGTTCAACAGGGCAGGGGAACTATGGCTACACCTTC. It yields the protein CASSSTGQGNYGYTF.

J is TRBJ1-1 and V is TRBV5-5; perhaps TRBD1 as D (6 bases). V was pared by 4 bases and J by 6 bases, with 19 bases between. This CDR3 spans 15 amino acids. Germline CDR1 reads SGHKS; CDR2 reads YYEKEE (reference sequence). CDR3 sequence reads: CASSPRTVIPPEAFF. DNA of the CDR3: TGTGCCAGCAGCCCCAGGACAGTTATTCCCCCTGAAGCTTTCTTT.

The V and J genes are TRBV4-1 and TRBJ1-1, with a tentative D call TRBD1 (6 bases). The CDR3 totals 16 residues. V lost 5 bases, J lost 4 bases, and 20 bases lay in between. Germline V gene sequence: CDR1 MGHRA, CDR2 YSYEKL. The DNA for the CDR3 is TGCGCCAGCAGCGAACCACTGGGGGGGCCGGGCACTGAAGCTTTCTTT. Protein product: CASSEPLGGPGTEAFF.